This passage covers 23 T cell receptor beta chains from one sample sequenced in a study of T cell repertoires in cytomegalovirus infection. TCRdb itself ran the reads through MiXCR, one entry per CDR3 protein. The table records nearly 450,000 distinct CDR3 sequences, under 40% of them present only once. What was sequenced was PBMCs. These receptors all come from a human donor in good health (CMV status not recorded). Some clones in this sample may be carry-over from other donors' samples.

This rearrangement joins TRBV12-3 or TRBV12-4 to TRBJ2-1; 7 nucleotides align to TRBD1. The length of the CDR3 is 15 residues. J was trimmed by 7 bases and V by 5 bases; bases with no gene match: 11. The CDR3: CASSLGVGTVNEQFF. DNA for the CDR3: TGTGCCAGCAGTCTAGGGGTAGGGACAGTTAATGAGCAGTTCTTC.

The chain recombines TRBV6-1 with TRBJ2-5; unclear D gene. Germline V CDR1 and CDR2: MNHNS, SASEGT. This CDR3 comprises 14 residues. Trimming stripped 6 bases from V and 0 bases from J, with 11 bases between. The CDR3 nucleotides read TGTGCCAGCAGCCACGGAAGATACCAAGAGACCCAGTACTTC. This sequence encodes CASSHGRYQETQYF.

The chain links TRBV6-1 to TRBJ2-4; tentatively, D is TRBD1 or TRBD2 (5 bases each). V was pared by 0 bases and J by 8 bases, with 8 bases between. CDR3 size: 13 residues. Germline assignment: CDR1 MNHNS and CDR2 SASEGT. CDR3 nucleotide sequence: TGTGCCAGCAGTGAAGCGCAGGGAGACATTCAGTACTTC. As protein: CASSEAQGDIQYF.

This clonotype was observed at least ten times. CDR3 protein: CASSQAGKSYEQYF. The CDR3 DNA reads TGCGCCAGCAGCCAGGCTGGGAAAAGCTACGAGCAGTACTTC. This chain uses TRBV4-1 with TRBJ2-7; D is ambiguous. Germline lookup yields CDR1 MGHRA and CDR2 YSYEKL. CDR3 size: 14 residues. Trimming took off 3 bases at V and 3 bases at J, with 12 bases between the two ends.

CDR3 protein: CASSLGPGPGNEQFF. For the CDR3, the DNA is TGTGCCAGCAGTTTGGGCCCGGGACCTGGAAATGAGCAGTTCTTC. The chain is built from TRBV12-3 or TRBV12-4 and TRBJ2-1; D is tentatively TRBD1 or TRBD2 (5 bases each). The length of the CDR3 is 15 residues. V lost 3 bases and J 7 bases, leaving 16 bases between the germline ends.

This clonotype was observed many times. The chain is built from TRBV6-1 and TRBJ2-3; 12 positions agree with TRBD2. The CDR3 sequence is 14 residues long. V gave up 7 bases and J gave up 3 bases; unmatched junction bases: 2. Germline-derived CDR1 and CDR2 are MNHNS and SASEGT. The CDR3 sequence: CASTSGGATDTQYF. Here the CDR3 DNA reads TGTGCCAGCACTAGCGGGGGGGCAACAGATACGCAGTATTTT.

The chain couples TRBV6-1 to TRBJ2-1; 7 bases line up with TRBD1. Germline V gene data show CDR1 as MNHNS and CDR2 as SASEGT. Losses at the gene ends were 6 bases for V and 8 bases for J; bases not matched to a gene: 7. The CDR3 is 13 amino acids. CDR3 coding DNA: TGTGCCAGCAGAACAGGGGCGAGTGATGAGCAGTTCTTC. It translates to CASRTGASDEQFF.

The V and J genes are TRBV19 and TRBJ1-1, with D perhaps matching TRBD1 (5 bases). The V gene lost 0 bases and the J gene lost 1 base, with 12 bases spanning the gap. Looked up from germline, CDR1 is LNHDA and CDR2 is SQIVND (reference sequence). CDR3 length: 16 amino acids. CDR3 bases: TGTGCCAGTAGTATAGATCAGGGAACAAAGAACACTGAAGCTTTCTTT. This translates into CASSIDQGTKNTEAFF.

The J gene is TRBJ1-5, the V gene TRBV28; possible D gene TRBD1, 5 bases. The CDR3 sequence is 13 residues long. Germline V lookup: CDR1 MDHEN, CDR2 SYDVKM. V lost 5 bases and J 7 bases, leaving 12 bases between the germline ends. This chain's CDR3 is CASSPTGRQPQHF. CDR3 DNA sequence: TGTGCCAGCAGTCCAACGGGACGCCAGCCCCAGCATTTT.

This clonotype has only a few counts. This sequence joins TRBV6-1 and TRBJ2-2; the match to TRBD1 covers 7 bases. J gave up 6 bases and V 6 bases, and 10 bases lay outside the gene matches. Germline values: CDR1 MNHNS, CDR2 SASEGT. The CDR3 is made up of 15 amino acids. The CDR3 DNA reads TGTGCCAGCAGGCACCGGGACAGATTCTCCGGGGAGCTGTTTTTT. Translating it yields CASRHRDRFSGELFF.

This clonotype was observed a few times. V gene TRBV5-6 combines with J gene TRBJ2-2; 9 bases line up with TRBD1. The CDR3 loop spans 15 amino acids. V shed 4 bases and J 4 bases; nucleotides not matched to a gene: 5. CDR1 is SGHDT and CDR2 is YYEEEE in the germline V gene. The CDR3 spells CASSLGQGVTGELFF. In DNA, the CDR3 is TGTGCCAGCAGCCTGGGACAGGGTGTCACCGGGGAGCTGTTTTTT. Full variable domain (rest looked up from reference TRBV5-6 and TRBJ2-2): DAGVTQSPTHLIKTRGQQVTLRCSPKSGHDTVSWYQQALGQGPQFIFQYYEEEERQRGNFPDRFSGHQFPNYSSELNVNALLLGDSALYLCASSLGQGVTGELFFGEGSRLTVL.

As concerns this clonotype: This may be a read error, as it is one base from a much larger clone. This chain joins TRBV12-3 or TRBV12-4 and TRBJ1-1; perhaps TRBD1 as D (5 bases). CDR3 length: 12 residues. CDR3 sequence (DNA): TGTGCCAACAGTCCAGGGACCACTGAAGCTTTCTTT. It specifies CANSPGTTEAFF.

V and J are TRBV11-2 and TRBJ2-1, with 9 bases matching TRBD2. With 5 bases clipped from V and 5 bases from J, the junction kept 13 bases outside the gene matches. The CDR3 extends over 17 amino acids. CDR1 and CDR2 (germline): SGHAT, FQNNGV. The CDR3 loop is CASSQGRGGLYDNEQFF. In DNA form, the CDR3 reads TGTGCCAGCAGCCAGGGGCGGGGGGGCCTTTACGACAATGAGCAGTTCTTC. Together with reference TRBV11-2 and TRBJ2-1, the CDR3 gives the full variable domain: EAGVAQSPRYKIIEKRQSVAFWCNPISGHATLYWYQQILGQGPKLLIQFQNNGVVDDSQLPKDRFSAERLKGVDSTLKIQPAKLEDSAVYLCASSQGRGGLYDNEQFFGPGTRLTVL.

On this clonotype itself: At one boundary the junction diverges from the germline segment, which might be a read error. V gene TRBV7-2 combines with J gene TRBJ2-7, with D perhaps TRBD2 (7 bases). The CDR3 totals 16 residues. CDR1 SGHTA and CDR2 FQGNSA come from the germline V gene. This CDR3 is CSSSSPSRGGPSEQYF. The CDR3 bases are TGTTCCAGCAGCTCCCCATCGAGGGGGGGTCCATCCGAGCAGTACTTC.

This clonotype was recorded many times. V gene TRBV12-3 or TRBV12-4 combines with J gene TRBJ2-3, with D maybe TRBD2 (5 bases). This CDR3 spans 13 amino acids. V lost 5 bases to trimming and J lost 1 base, with 7 bases between them. The CDR3 protein is CASSIGGTDTQYF. In DNA, the CDR3 is TGTGCCAGCAGTATCGGGGGCACAGATACGCAGTATTTT.

This chain links TRBV4-2 with TRBJ2-7, with D possibly being TRBD1 (7 bases). Germline CDR1 is LGHNA and CDR2 is YNFKEQ. The CDR3 runs to 16 residues. V lost 3 bases and J 5 bases, leaving 20 bases between the germline ends. CDR3 sequence (DNA): TGTGCCAGCAGCCACATACGCGGGACAGAGATAAACGAGCAGTACTTC. Encoded protein: CASSHIRGTEINEQYF.

This clonotype came up a few times. J is TRBJ1-2 and V is TRBV20-1; 9 bases are shared with TRBD1. Germline V gene sequence: CDR1 DFQATT, CDR2 SNEGSKA (reference sequence). The CDR3 is 12 amino acids. In DNA, the CDR3 is TGCACTGGGACAGGGATGGAGTATGGCTACACCTTC. It encodes CTGTGMEYGYTF.

This clonotype was detected only a few times. This chain links TRBV15 with TRBJ2-7; D is unresolved. V was cut by 2 bases and J by 4 bases, with 9 bases left in between. This CDR3 is built from 13 residues. The germline gives CDR1 LNHNV, CDR2 YYDKDF (reference sequence). For the CDR3, the DNA is TGTGCCACCAGCAGACAAAAAGGTTACGAGCAGTACTTC. Translation: CATSRQKGYEQYF.

This clonotype was observed at least ten times. This chain uses TRBV28 with TRBJ1-2; 7 positions match TRBD1. Germline V gene data show CDR1 as MDHEN and CDR2 as SYDVKM. The junction had 8 bases not matched to a gene; V was cut back by 5 bases and J by 8 bases. The CDR3 is made up of 13 amino acids. In nucleotides, the CDR3 is TGTGCCAGCAGTGTGACAGGGAGTAGCGGCTACACCTTC. Translating gives CASSVTGSSGYTF.

The J gene is TRBJ2-7, the V gene TRBV4-1; 10 bases match TRBD1. V gave up 4 bases and J gave up 6 bases; unmatched junction bases: 9. Germline loops: CDR1 MGHRA, CDR2 YSYEKL. This CDR3 comprises 15 residues. This CDR3 is CASSRNPGQGSEQYF. CDR3 DNA sequence: TGCGCCAGCAGCCGCAACCCGGGACAGGGGTCCGAGCAGTACTTC.

The genes are TRBV14 and TRBJ1-1; the match to TRBD1 covers 9 bases. The germline V gene encodes CDR1 SGHDN and CDR2 FVKESK. The CDR3 runs to 16 residues. V shed 0 bases and J 5 bases; nucleotides not matched to a gene: 7. DNA for the CDR3: TGTGCCAGCAGCCAAGACCTGGGACAGGGTTGGACTGAAGCTTTCTTT. Its translation: CASSQDLGQGWTEAFF. Combining the CDR3 with reference TRBV14 and TRBJ1-1 gives the whole variable domain EAGVTQFPSHSVIEKGQTVTLRCDPISGHDNLYWYRRVMGKEIKFLLHFVKESKQDESGMPNNRFLAERTGGTYSTLKVQPAELEDSGVYFCASSQDLGQGWTEAFFGQGTRLTVV.

The J gene is TRBJ1-5, the V gene TRBV6-6, with a tentative D call TRBD1 (5 bases). From germline, CDR1 is MNHNY and CDR2 SVGAGI (reference sequence). V was pared by 6 bases and J by 5 bases, with 14 bases between. CDR3 length equals 14 residues. CDR3 nucleotides: TGTGCCAGCAGGACGGGTGGGGGGGATCAGCCCCAGCATTTT. Amino acid sequence: CASRTGGGDQPQHF.

This chain uses TRBV7-9 with TRBJ2-5; D call uncertain. Germline loops: CDR1 SEHNR, CDR2 FQNEAQ (reference sequence). Trimming took 6 bases from V and 4 from J, leaving 15 bases between them. The CDR3 extends over 14 amino acids. CDR3 residues: CASRSLSARETQYF. The CDR3 region has the DNA TGTGCCAGCAGGTCCCTGTCCGCACGAGAGACCCAGTACTTC.